Included here is one TCR beta chain sequence, with context. Its cognate antigen is unknown. Distinct nucleotide sequences in the sample also encode this CDR3. This sample stems from a study of shared clonotypes between healthy human individuals. V was clipped by 4 bases and J by 6 bases; unmatched bases: 0. The CDR3 has 12 residues. Germline V gene data show CDR1 as SNHLY and CDR2 as FYNNEI. Whole-study findings and limits: Sharing across several donors was seen in roughly 5.2% of naive CD4 clonotypes.

Genomic DNA per cell subset filled all wells of several immunoSEQ plates. The authors' processing: ImmunoSEQ only sent back junction sequences with no quality scores, so filtering was done differently. Profiling relied on immunoSEQ multiplex PCR, and the TCRdb table lists in-frame clones only, not all of them. The D gene and trimming were derived from the DNA, and the V and J assignments and clone size from that table. The data hold roughly 2,000,000 clones, with roughly 95% observed a single time. Naive CD8 cells, CD45RO-negative and positively selected for CCR7, excluded terminally differentiated effector memory CD45RA+ cells.

This receptor was identified in a man in his late teens or twenties in good health. The chain links TRBV2 to TRBJ2-1; 7 bases agree with TRBD1. What was sequenced was naive CD8+ T cells sorted from blood. CDR3: CASSGTGNEQFF. In DNA, the CDR3 is TGTGCCAGCAGTGGGACAGGCAATGAGCAGTTCTTC.